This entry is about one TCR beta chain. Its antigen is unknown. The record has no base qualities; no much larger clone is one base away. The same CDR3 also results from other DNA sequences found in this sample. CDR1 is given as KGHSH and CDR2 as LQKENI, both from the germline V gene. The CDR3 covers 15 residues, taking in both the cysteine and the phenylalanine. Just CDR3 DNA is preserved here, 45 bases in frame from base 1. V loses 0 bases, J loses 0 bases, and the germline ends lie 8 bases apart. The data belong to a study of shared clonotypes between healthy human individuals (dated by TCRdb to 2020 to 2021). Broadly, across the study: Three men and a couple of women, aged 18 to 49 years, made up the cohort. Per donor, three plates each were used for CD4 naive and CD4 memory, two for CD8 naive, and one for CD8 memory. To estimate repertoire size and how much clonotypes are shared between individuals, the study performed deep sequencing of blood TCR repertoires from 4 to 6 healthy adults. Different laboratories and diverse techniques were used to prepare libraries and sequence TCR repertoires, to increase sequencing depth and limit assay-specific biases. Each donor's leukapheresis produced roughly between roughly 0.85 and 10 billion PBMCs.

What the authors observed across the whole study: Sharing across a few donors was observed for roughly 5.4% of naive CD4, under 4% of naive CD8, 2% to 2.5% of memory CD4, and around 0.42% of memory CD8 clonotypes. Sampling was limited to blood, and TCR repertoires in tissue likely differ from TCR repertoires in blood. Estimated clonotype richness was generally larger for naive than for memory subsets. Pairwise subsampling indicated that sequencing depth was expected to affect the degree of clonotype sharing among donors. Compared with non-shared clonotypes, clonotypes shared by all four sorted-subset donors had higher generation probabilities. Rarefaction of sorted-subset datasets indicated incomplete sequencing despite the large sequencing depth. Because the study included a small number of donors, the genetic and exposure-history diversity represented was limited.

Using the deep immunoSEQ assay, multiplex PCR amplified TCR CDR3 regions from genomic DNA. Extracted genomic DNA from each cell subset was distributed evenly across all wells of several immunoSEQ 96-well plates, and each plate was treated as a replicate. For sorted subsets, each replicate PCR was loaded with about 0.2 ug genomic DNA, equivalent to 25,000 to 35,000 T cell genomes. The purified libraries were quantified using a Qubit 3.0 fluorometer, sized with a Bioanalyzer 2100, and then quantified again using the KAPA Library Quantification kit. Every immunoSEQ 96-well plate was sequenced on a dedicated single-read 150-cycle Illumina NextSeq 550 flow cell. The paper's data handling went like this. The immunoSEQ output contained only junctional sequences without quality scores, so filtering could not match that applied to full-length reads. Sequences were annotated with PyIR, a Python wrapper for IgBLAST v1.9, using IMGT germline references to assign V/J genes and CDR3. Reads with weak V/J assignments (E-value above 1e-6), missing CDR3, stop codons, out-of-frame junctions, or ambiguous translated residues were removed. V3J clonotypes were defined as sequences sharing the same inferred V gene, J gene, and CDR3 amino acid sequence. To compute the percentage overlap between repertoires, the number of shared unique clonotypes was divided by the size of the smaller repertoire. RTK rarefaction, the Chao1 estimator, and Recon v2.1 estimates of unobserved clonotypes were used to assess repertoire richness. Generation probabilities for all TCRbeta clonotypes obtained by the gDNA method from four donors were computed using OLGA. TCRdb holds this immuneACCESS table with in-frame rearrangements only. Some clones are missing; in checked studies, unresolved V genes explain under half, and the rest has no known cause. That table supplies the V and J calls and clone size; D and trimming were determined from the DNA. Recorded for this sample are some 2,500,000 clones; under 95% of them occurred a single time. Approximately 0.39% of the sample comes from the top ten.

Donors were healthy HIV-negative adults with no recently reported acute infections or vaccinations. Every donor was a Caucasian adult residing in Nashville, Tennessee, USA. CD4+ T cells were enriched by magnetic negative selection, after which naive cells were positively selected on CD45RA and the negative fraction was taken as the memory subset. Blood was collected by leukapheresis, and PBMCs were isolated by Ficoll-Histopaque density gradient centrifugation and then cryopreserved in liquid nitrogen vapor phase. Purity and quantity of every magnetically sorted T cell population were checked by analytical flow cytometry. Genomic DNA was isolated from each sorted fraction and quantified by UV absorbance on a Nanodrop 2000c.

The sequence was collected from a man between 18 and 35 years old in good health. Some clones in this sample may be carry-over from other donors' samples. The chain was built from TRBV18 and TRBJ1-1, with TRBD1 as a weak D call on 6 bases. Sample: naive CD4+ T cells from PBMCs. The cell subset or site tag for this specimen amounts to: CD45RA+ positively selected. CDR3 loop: CASSPPGGMNTEAFF. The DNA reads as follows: TGTGCCAGCTCACCACCGGGGGGCATGAACACTGAAGCTTTCTTT.